This TCR beta chain appears in the sequencing data of a study of blood T cell repertoires in COVID-19. The V gene lost 7 bases and the J gene lost 0 bases, with 13 bases spanning the gap. There are 15 residues in the CDR3. Germline CDR1 reads SEHNR; CDR2 reads FQNEAQ (reference sequence). The assay was immunoSEQ multiplex PCR, and TCRdb's table has in-frame clones only and misses some. The repertoire has under 140,000 clones, nearly 90% of them found once; the top ten carry 4% to 5.5%. This chain connects TRBV7-9 to TRBJ2-1; no clear D gene. The specimen sequenced was peripheral blood. The clonotype originates from a human donor in a cohort sampled during active COVID-19. The CDR3, as DNA: TGTGCCAGCACCTCCGCCCTCAGCTCCTACAATGAGCAGTTCTTC. It codes for CASTSALSSYNEQFF.